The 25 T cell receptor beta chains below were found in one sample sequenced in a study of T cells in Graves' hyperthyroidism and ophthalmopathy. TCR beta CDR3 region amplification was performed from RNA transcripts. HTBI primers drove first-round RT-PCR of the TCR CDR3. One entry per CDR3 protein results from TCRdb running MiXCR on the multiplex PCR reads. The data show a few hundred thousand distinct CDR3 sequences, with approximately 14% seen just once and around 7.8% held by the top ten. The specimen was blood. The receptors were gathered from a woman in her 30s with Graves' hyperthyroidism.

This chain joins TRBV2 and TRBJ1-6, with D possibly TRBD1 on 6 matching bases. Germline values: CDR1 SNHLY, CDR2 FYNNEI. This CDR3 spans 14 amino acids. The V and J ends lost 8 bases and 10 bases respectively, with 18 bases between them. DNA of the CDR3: TGTGCCAGCGGGGGCGGGGGGTCGACGTCACCCCTCCACTTT. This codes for CASGGGGSTSPLHF.

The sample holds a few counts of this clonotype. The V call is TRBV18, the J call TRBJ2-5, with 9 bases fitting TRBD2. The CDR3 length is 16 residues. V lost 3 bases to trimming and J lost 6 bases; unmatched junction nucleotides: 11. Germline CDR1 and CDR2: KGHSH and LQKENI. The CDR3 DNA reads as TGTGCCAGCTCACCCTCCCCTAGCGGGATTGAGAAGACCCAGTACTTC. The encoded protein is CASSPSPSGIEKTQYF. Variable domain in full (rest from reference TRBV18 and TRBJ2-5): NAGVMQNPRHLVRRRGQEARLRCSPMKGHSHVYWYRQLPEEGLKFMVYLQKENIIDESGMPKERFSAEFPKEGPSILRIQQVVRGDSAAYFCASSPSPSGIEKTQYFGPGTRLLVL.

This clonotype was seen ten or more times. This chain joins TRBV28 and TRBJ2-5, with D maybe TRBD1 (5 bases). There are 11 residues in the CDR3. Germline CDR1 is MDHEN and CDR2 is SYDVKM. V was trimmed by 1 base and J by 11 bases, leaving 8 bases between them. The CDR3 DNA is TGTGCCAGCAGTTTATCGCAGGGACAGTACTTC. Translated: CASSLSQGQYF.

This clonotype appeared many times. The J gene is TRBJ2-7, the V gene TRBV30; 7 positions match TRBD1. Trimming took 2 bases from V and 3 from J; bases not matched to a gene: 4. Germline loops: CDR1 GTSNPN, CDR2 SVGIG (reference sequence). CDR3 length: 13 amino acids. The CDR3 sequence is CAWSSGTDYEQYF. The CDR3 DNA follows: TGTGCCTGGAGTTCCGGGACAGACTACGAGCAGTACTTC.

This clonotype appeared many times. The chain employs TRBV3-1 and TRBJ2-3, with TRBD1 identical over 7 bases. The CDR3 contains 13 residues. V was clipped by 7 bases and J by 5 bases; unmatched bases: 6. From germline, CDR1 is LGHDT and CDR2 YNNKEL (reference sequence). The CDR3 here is CASNRQGRDTQYF. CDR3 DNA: TGTGCCAGCAACCGACAGGGTAGAGATACGCAGTATTTT.

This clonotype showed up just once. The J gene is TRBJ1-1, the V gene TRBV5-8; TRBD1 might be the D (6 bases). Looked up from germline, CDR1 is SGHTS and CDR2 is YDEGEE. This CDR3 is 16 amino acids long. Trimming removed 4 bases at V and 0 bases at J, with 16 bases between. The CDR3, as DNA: TGTGCCAGCAGCGTTCGGGGGGGCCCTTTGAACACTGAAGCTTTCTTT. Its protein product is CASSVRGGPLNTEAFF.

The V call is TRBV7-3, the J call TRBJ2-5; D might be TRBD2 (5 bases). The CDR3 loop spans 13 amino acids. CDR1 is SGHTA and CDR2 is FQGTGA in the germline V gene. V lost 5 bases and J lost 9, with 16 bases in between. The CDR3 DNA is TGTGCCAGCAGCAGTATGGACGGGATGGCCCAGTACTTC. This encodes CASSSMDGMAQYF.

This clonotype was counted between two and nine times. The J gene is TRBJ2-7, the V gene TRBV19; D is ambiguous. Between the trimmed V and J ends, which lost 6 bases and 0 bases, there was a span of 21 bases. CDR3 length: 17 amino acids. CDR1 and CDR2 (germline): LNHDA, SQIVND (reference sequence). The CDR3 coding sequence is TGTGCCAGTAGCCGGTACGACCCCGGAGTAAACTCCTACGAGCAGTACTTC. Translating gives CASSRYDPGVNSYEQYF.

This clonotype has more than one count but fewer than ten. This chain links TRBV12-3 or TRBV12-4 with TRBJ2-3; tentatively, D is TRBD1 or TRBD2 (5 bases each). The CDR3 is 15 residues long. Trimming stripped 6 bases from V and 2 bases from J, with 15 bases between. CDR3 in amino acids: CASRGTYLLTDTQYF. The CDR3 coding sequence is TGTGCCAGCAGAGGGACGTACCTCCTCACAGATACGCAGTATTTT.

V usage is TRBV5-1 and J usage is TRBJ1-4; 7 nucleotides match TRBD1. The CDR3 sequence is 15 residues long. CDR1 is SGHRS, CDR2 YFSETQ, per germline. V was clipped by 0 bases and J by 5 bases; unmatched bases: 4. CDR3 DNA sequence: TGCGCCAGCAGCTTGGAGGGACAGACGAATGAAAAACTGTTTTTT. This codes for CASSLEGQTNEKLFF.

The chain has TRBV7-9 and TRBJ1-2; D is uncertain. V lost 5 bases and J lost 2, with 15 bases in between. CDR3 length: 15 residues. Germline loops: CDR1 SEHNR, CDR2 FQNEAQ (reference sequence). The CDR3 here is CASSLNSQTNYGYTF. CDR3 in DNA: TGTGCCAGCAGCCTCAATAGTCAAACGAACTATGGCTACACCTTC.

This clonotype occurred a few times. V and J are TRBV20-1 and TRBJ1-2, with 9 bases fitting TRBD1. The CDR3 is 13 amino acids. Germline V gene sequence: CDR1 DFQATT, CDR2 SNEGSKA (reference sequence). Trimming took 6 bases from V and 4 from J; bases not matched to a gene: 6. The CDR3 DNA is TGCAGTGCCATTAAGACAGGGGGCTATGGCTACACCTTC. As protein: CSAIKTGGYGYTF.

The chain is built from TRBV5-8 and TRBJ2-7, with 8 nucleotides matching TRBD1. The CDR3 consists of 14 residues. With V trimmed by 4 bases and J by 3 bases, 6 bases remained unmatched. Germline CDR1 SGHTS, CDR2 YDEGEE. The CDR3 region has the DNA TGTGCCAGCAGCACGACAGGGGACGGCTACGAGCAGTACTTC. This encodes CASSTTGDGYEQYF.

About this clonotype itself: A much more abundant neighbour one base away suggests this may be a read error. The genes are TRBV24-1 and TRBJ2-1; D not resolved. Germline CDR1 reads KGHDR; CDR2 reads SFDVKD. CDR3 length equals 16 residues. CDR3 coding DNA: TGTGCCACCGGTGATTTCGTCGGCCACGACTACAATGAGCAGTTCTTC. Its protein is CATGDFVGHDYNEQFF.

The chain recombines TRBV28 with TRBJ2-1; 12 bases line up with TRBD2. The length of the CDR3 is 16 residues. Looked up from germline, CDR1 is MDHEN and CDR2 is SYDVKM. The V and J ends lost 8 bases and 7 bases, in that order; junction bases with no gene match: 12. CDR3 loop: CASGTLLAGGRNEQFF. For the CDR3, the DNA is TGTGCCAGCGGCACCCTACTAGCGGGGGGTCGAAATGAGCAGTTCTTC.

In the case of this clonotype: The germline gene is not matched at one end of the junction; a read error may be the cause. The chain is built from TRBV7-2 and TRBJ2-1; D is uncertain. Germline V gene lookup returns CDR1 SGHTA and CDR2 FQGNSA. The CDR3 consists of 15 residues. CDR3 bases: TGTGCCAGCAGCTTAGATAGTAGCAGTTACAATGAGCAGTCCTTC. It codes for CASSLDSSSYNEQSF.

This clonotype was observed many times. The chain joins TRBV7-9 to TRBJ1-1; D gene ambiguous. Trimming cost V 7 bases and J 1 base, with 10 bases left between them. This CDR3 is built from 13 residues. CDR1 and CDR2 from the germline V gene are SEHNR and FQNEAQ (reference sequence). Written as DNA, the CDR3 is TGTGCCAGCAACCCTGGGTCGAACACTGAAGCTTTCTTT. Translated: CASNPGSNTEAFF.

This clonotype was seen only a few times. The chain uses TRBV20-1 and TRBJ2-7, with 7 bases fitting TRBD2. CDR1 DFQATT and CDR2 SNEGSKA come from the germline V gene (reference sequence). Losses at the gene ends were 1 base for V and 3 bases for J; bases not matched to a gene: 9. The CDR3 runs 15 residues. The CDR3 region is CSARALGGSDYEQYF. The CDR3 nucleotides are TGCAGTGCTAGAGCCCTTGGCGGGAGTGACTACGAGCAGTACTTC.

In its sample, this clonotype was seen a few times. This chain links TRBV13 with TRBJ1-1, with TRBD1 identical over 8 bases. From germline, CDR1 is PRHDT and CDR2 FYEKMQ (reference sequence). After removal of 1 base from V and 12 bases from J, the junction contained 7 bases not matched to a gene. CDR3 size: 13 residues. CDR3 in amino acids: CASSLASDREPFF. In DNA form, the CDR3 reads TGTGCCAGCAGCTTAGCCTCGGACAGGGAGCCTTTCTTT.

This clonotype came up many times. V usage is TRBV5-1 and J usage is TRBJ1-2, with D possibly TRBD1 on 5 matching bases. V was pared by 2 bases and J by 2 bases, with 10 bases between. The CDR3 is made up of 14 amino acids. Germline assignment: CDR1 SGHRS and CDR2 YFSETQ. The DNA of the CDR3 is TGCGCCAGCAGCTTTGGGCAGGGAAACTATGGCTACACCTTC. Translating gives CASSFGQGNYGYTF.

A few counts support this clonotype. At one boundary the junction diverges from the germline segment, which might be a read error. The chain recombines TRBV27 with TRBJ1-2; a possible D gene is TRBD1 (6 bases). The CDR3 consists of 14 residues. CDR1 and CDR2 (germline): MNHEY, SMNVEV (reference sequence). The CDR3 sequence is CASSGQSTLYGYAF. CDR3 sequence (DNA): TGTGCCAGCAGCGGACAGTCCACACTCTATGGCTACGCCTTC.

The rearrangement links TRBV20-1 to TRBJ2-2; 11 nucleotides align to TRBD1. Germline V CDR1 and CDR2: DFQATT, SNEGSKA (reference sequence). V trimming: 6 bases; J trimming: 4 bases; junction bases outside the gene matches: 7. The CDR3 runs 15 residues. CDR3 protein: CSAPWGTGGTGELFF. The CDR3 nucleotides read TGCAGTGCCCCCTGGGGGACAGGGGGCACCGGGGAGCTGTTTTTT.

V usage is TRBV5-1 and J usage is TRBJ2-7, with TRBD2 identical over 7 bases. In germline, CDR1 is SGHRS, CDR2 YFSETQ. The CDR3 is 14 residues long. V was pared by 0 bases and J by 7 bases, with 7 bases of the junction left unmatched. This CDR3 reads CASSLERGLREQYF. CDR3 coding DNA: TGCGCCAGCAGCTTGGAGCGGGGATTGAGGGAGCAGTACTTC.

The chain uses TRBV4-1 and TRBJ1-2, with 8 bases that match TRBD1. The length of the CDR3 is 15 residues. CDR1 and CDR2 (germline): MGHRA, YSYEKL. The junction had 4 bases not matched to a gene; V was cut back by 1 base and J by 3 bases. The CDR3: CASSQVLQGDYGYTF. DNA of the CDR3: TGCGCCAGCAGCCAAGTATTACAGGGGGACTATGGCTACACCTTC.

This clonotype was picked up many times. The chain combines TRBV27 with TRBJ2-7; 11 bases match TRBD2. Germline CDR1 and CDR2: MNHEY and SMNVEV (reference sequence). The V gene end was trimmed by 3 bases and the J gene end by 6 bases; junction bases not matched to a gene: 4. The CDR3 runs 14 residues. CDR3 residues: CASSLGTSGPEQYF. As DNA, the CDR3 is TGTGCCAGCAGTTTGGGGACTAGCGGACCCGAGCAGTACTTC.